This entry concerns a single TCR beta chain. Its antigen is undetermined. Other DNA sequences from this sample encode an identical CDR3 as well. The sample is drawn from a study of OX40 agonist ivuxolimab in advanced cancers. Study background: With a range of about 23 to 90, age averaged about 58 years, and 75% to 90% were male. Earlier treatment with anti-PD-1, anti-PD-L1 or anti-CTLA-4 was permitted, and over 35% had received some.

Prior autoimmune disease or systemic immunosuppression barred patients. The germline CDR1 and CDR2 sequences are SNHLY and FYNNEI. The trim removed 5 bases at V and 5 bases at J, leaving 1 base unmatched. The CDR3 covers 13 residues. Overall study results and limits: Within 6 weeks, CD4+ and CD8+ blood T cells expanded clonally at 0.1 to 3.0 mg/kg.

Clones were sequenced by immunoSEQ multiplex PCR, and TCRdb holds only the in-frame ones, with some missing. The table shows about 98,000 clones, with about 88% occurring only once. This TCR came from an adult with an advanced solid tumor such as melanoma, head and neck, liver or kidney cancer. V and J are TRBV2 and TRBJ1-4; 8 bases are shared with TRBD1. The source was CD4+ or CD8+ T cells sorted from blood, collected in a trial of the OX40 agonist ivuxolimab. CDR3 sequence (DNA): TGTGCCAGCAGTCGACAGGGGAATGAAAAACTGTTTTTT. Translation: CASSRQGNEKLFF.